This T cell receptor (beta chain) was recovered during a study of shared clonotypes between healthy human individuals. Profiling relied on immunoSEQ multiplex PCR, and the TCRdb table lists in-frame clones only, not all of them. The sample holds about 700,000 clones, 92% seen once. Points from the study as a whole: In general, naive subsets displayed greater estimated richness than memory subsets did.

Germline CDR1 SGHAT, CDR2 FQNNGV. The V end was cut by 0 bases, the J end by 2 bases, with 12 bases between. The CDR3 sequence is 16 residues long. In regard to this clone: Its specificity is not known. Other DNA variants within this sample encode the same CDR3.

Terminally differentiated effector memory CD45RA+ cells were excluded from the naive CD8 cells, which were CD45RO-negative and positively selected for CCR7. The chain has TRBV11-2 and TRBJ2-3; tentatively, D is TRBD2 (5 bases). This clonotype was obtained from a man in his thirties or forties in good health. The sample comprised naive CD8+ T cells sorted from blood. The CDR3: CASSLELAGVTDTQYF. Here the CDR3 DNA reads TGTGCCAGCAGCTTAGAGCTAGCCGGGGTCACAGATACGCAGTATTTT.